This T cell receptor beta chain is drawn from a study of T cell repertoires in cytomegalovirus infection. Whole-study context: Public TCR beta signatures marked donors with CMV infection and the matching HLA.

This clonotype has at least ten counts. In TCRdb, the reads were re-called with MiXCR into one record per CDR3 protein. The table shows more than 200,000 distinct CDR3 sequences, with roughly 10% occurring only once. This TCR came from a human donor in good health (CMV status not recorded). Some clones in this sample may be carry-over from other donors' samples. The source material was PBMCs.

CDR3 in DNA: TGTGCTAGTGGTTTGGTAACTAGCGGGAGCCGCGAGCAGTTCTTC. Translation: CASGLVTSGSREQFF. The V call is TRBV12-5, the J call TRBJ2-1; 11 positions agree with TRBD2. The trim removed 0 bases at V and 10 bases at J, leaving 5 bases unmatched. The CDR3 totals 15 residues. The germline V gene has CDR1 LGHNT and CDR2 FRNRAP.